A selection of T cell receptor beta chains follows, all from one sample in a study of human T cells and chemical hapten exposure. TCRdb re-analysed the 5' RACE reads in MiXCR, keeping a single row per CDR3 protein. Here the sample spans approximately 140,000 distinct CDR3 sequences, 3.5% to 5% being singletons. The receptors stem from a female donor in good health. CDR3s include the opening cysteine and the closing phenylalanine or tryptophan. The order of the fields is V gene, clone size, J gene, D gene, CDR3 DNA, CDR3 protein. A D gene is named only where the DNA matches it firmly. Part of the rows lack a size; the others show once, few, many or a class for expanded clones.

TRBV7-9,many,TRBJ1-5,.,TGTGCCAGCAGCTTTGTTGTCTCAGGGGGCAATCAGCCCCAGCATTTT,CASSFVVSGGNQPQHF
TRBV20-1,.,TRBJ2-1,.,TGCAGTGCTAGCTACAATGAGCAGTTCTTC,CSASYNEQFF
TRBV20-1,many,TRBJ2-7,.,TGCAGTGCTAGAGATCCACAGGGACTTTCCTACGAGCAGTACTTC,CSARDPQGLSYEQYF
TRBV28,many,TRBJ1-1,TRBD1,TGTGCCAGCAGACAGGGGGTGAGCACTGAAGCTTTCTTT,CASRQGVSTEAFF
TRBV5-5,few,TRBJ2-7,.,TGTGCCAGCAGCTTCGACCCTTCCACTTCCTACGAGCAGTACTTC,CASSFDPSTSYEQYF
TRBV28,many,TRBJ1-3,.,TGTGCCAGCTTCTCGAGGGCAACAGGGTACTCTGGAAACACCATATATTTT,CASFSRATGYSGNTIYF
TRBV20-1,many,TRBJ1-1,TRBD1,TGCAGTGCTAGAGGTCAACGAACAGGGGGCAACACTGAAGCTTTCTTT,CSARGQRTGGNTEAFF
TRBV5-1,many,TRBJ2-3,.,TGCGCCAGCAGCATGGGACTCCAAAGCACAGATACGCAGTATTTT,CASSMGLQSTDTQYF
TRBV7-9,many,TRBJ1-6,.,TGTGCCAGCAGCCAGGGCGTTAATTCACCCCTCCACTTT,CASSQGVNSPLHF
TRBV3-1,few,TRBJ2-3,TRBD2,TGTGCCAGCAGCCAAGATAGCGGGGATACGCAGTATTTT,CASSQDSGDTQYF
TRBV7-8,many,TRBJ2-3,TRBD2,TGTGCCAGCAGCTTAGCGACGGCTAGCGGGGCAGATACGCAGTATTTT,CASSLATASGADTQYF
TRBV12-5,few,TRBJ2-7,.,TGTGCTAGTGGTCTCAGTTCTACCTACGAGCAGTACTTC,CASGLSSTYEQYF
TRBV4-2,many,TRBJ2-7,.,TGTGCCAGCAGCCAGGTCCCCCAGTACTCCGAGCAGTACTTC,CASSQVPQYSEQYF
TRBV7-2,many,TRBJ1-5,TRBD1,TGTGCCAGCAGCCTAGGGGGCAAATATCAGCCCCAGCATTTT,CASSLGGKYQPQHF
TRBV5-1,many,TRBJ1-2,.,TGCGCCAGCAGCTTGGGAATTATAAGGAGTGGCTACACCTTC,CASSLGIIRSGYTF
TRBV7-2,many,TRBJ2-1,TRBD2,TGTGCCAGCACCCCGGGAGCGGGGGCCGCCTACAATGAGCAGTTCTTC,CASTPGAGAAYNEQFF
TRBV5-4,many,TRBJ1-1,TRBD1,TGTGCCAGCAGCCCAGGGGGGTTGCAGGGGAACACTGAAGCTTTCTTT,CASSPGGLQGNTEAFF
TRBV3-1,many,TRBJ2-2,.,TGTGCCAGCAGCCAAGGGGTTCGGGACACCGGGGAGCTGTTTTTT,CASSQGVRDTGELFF
TRBV7-9,many,TRBJ2-3,.,TGTGCCAGCAGCCACGAACAGGAGCCCACAGATACGCAGTATTTT,CASSHEQEPTDTQYF
TRBV6-1,many,TRBJ2-3,TRBD2,TGTGCCAGCAGTGGACTAGCGGGGGGCACAGATACGCAGTATTTT,CASSGLAGGTDTQYF
TRBV6-6,many,TRBJ1-4,TRBD1,TGTGCCAGCAGTTACCCGATACCGGGACAGGGTATTCATGAAAAACTGTTTTTT,CASSYPIPGQGIHEKLFF
TRBV5-1,many,TRBJ2-3,.,TGCGCCAGCAGCTTGCTTCCAGGGTCGGTAGGGGATACGCAGTATTTT,CASSLLPGSVGDTQYF
TRBV20-1,many,TRBJ2-5,.,TGCAGTGCCGTACTAGCTAGCCAAGAGACCCAGTACTTC,CSAVLASQETQYF
TRBV5-4,many,TRBJ1-2,TRBD1,TGTGCCAGCAGCTTCGGTACCGGGACAGGGGGCTCTGGCTACACCTTC,CASSFGTGTGGSGYTF
TRBV9,.,TRBJ2-3,.,TGTGCCAGCAGCGTAGAGCAGTCAAGTGGCCCAGATACGCAGTATTTT,CASSVEQSSGPDTQYF
TRBV27,many,TRBJ2-3,.,TGTGCCAGCAGTTTAAAAGGAGGAGGTACTGGGGGAACAGATACGCAGTATTTT,CASSLKGGGTGGTDTQYF
TRBV12-3/TRBV12-4,many,TRBJ1-1,TRBD1,TGTGCCAGCAGCCCACAGGGGCTCAGAGCTTTCTTT,CASSPQGLRAFF
TRBV20-1,many,TRBJ1-5,.,TGCAGTGCTAGATGGACTAGGACTAAAAATCAGCCCCAGCATTTT,CSARWTRTKNQPQHF